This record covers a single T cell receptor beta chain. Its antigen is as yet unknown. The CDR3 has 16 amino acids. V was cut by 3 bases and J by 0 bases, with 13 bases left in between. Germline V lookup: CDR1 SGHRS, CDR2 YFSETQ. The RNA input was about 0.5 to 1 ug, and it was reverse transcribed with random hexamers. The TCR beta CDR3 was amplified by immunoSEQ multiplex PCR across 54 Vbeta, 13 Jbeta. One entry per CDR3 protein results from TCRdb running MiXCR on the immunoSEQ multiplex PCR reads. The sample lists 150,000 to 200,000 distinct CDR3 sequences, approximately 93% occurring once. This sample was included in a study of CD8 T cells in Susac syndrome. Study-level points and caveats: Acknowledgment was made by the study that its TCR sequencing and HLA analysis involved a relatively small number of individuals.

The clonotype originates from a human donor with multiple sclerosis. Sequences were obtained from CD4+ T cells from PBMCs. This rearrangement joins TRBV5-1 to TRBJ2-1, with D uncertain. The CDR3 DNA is TGCGCCAGCAGCTCCAACGTTCAAAGCTCCTACAATGAGCAGTTCTTC. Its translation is CASSSNVQSSYNEQFF.